This TCR beta chain was sequenced for a study of cytomegalovirus exposure and HLA in healthy donors. Whole-study findings and limits: The study listed approximately 170 cytomegalovirus-associated TCR beta chains. Generally TCR sequences proved uncommon, though certain public TCRs appeared in numerous donors.

Method: immunoSEQ multiplex PCR; TCRdb's copy keeps in-frame clones and lacks some. In the table there are around 70,000 clones, 94% of which are singletons. With respect to this clone: Its target is not known.

Germline V CDR1 and CDR2: WNHNN, SYGVQD (reference sequence). CDR3 size: 18 residues. Trimming removed 7 bases at V and 3 bases at J, with 24 bases between. The gene calls are TRBV10-1 and TRBJ1-4; possible D gene TRBD1, 6 bases. The sequencing input was PBMCs. The origin of this receptor is a woman aged 18-29 years in good health and CMV-seronegative. The CDR3 DNA sequence: TGCGCCAGCAAAACATGGACAGATCCCATACACCCTAATGAAAAACTGTTTTTT. This translates into CASKTWTDPIHPNEKLFF.